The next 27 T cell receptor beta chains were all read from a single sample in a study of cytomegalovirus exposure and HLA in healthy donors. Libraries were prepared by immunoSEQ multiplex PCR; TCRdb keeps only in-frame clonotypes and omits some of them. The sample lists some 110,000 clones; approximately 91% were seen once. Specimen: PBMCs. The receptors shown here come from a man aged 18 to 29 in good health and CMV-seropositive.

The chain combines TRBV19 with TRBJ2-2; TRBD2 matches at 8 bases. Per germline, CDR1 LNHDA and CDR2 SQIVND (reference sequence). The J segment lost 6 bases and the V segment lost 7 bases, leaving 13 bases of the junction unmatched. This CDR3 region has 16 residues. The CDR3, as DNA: TGTGCCAGTAATACGCCGGGAGGGACTCCGGCCGGGGAGCTGTTTTTT. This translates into CASNTPGGTPAGELFF.

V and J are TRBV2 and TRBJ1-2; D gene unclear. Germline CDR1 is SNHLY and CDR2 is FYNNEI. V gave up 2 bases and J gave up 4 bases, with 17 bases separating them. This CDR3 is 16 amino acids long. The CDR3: CASSEIPPGGIYGYTF. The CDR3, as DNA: TGTGCCAGCAGTGAAATTCCGCCGGGAGGTATCTATGGCTACACCTTC.

This CDR3 is CASSGQGSYGYTF. The CDR3 bases are TGTGCCAGCAGTGGACAGGGAAGCTATGGCTACACCTTC. The chain couples TRBV7-9 to TRBJ1-2; 8 bases match TRBD1. This CDR3 comprises 13 residues. CDR1 and CDR2 (germline): SEHNR, FQNEAQ (reference sequence). J was trimmed by 4 bases and V by 6 bases; bases with no gene match: 4.

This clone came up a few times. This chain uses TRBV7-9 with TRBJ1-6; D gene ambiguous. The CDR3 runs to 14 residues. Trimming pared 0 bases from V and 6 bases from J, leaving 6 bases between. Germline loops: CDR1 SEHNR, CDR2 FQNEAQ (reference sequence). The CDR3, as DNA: TGTGCCAGCAGCTTAGCGGGGAGTAATTCACCCCTCCACTTT. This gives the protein CASSLAGSNSPLHF.

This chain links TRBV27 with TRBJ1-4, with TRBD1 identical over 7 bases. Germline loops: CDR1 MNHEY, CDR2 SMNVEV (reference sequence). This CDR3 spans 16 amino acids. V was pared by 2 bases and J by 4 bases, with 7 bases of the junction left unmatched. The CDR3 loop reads CASSLKGAVGNEKLFF. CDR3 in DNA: TGTGCCAGCAGTTTAAAGGGGGCCGTAGGTAATGAAAAACTGTTTTTT.

This chain's CDR3 is CASSGWTGRTEAFF. The CDR3 coding sequence is TGCGCCAGCAGCGGATGGACAGGGAGGACTGAAGCTTTCTTT. The chain recombines TRBV5-1 with TRBJ1-1, with 8 bases matching TRBD1. There are 14 residues in the CDR3. V lost 4 bases to trimming and J lost 5 bases; unmatched junction nucleotides: 7. Germline CDR1 and CDR2: SGHRS and YFSETQ.

The CDR3 sequence: CSVAAYEQYF. The DNA of the CDR3 is TGCAGTGTGGCAGCCTACGAGCAGTACTTC. The rearrangement links TRBV20-1 to TRBJ2-7; D is unresolved. Between the trimmed V and J ends, which lost 7 bases and 2 bases, there was a span of 6 bases. Germline CDR1 is DFQATT and CDR2 is SNEGSKA (reference sequence). This CDR3 is 10 amino acids long.

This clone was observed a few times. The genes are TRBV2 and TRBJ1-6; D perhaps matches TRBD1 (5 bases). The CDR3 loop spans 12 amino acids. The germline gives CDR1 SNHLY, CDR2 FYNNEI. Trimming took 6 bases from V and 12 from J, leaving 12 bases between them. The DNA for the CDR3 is TGTGCCAGCAGACAGGTTTCTTTACCCCTCCACTTT. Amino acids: CASRQVSLPLHF. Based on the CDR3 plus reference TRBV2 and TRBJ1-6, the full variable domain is EPEVTQTPSHQVTQMGQEVILRCVPISNHLYFYWYRQILGQKVEFLVSFYNNEISEKSEIFDDQFSVERPDGSNFTLKIRSTKLEDSAMYFCASRQVSLPLHFGNGTRLTVT.

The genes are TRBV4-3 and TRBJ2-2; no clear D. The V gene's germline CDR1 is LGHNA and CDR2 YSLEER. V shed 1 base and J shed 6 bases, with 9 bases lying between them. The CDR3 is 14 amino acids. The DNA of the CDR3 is TGCGCCAGCAGCCAAGTTTCCGGGTCCGGGGAGCTGTTTTTT. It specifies CASSQVSGSGELFF.

CDR3: CAGGTADNQPQHF. DNA for the CDR3: TGTGCCGGGGGGACGGCCGACAATCAGCCCCAGCATTTT. V usage is TRBV7-9 and J usage is TRBJ1-5; the D gene is possibly TRBD1 (5 bases). Germline CDR1 reads SEHNR; CDR2 reads FQNEAQ (reference sequence). This CDR3 spans 13 amino acids. Trimming removed 11 bases from V and 3 bases from J, with 14 bases in between.

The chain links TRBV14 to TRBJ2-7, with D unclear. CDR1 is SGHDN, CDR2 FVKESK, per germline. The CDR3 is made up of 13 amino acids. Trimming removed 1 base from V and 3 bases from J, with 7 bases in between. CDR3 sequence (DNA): TGTGCCAGCAGCCAAGTTTTCGGCTACGAGCAGTACTTC. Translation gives CASSQVFGYEQYF.

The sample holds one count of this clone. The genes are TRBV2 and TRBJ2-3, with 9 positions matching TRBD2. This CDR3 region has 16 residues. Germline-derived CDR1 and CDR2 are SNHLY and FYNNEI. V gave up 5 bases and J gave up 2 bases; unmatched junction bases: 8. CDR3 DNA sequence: TGTGCCAGCAGTCTTCGGACTAGCGCCATCACAGATACGCAGTATTTT. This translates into CASSLRTSAITDTQYF.

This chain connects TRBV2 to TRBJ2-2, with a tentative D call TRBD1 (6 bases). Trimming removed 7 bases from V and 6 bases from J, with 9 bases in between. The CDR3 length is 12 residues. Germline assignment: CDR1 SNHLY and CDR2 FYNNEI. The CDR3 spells CASMQGSGELFF. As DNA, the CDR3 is TGTGCCAGCATGCAGGGGTCCGGGGAGCTGTTTTTT.

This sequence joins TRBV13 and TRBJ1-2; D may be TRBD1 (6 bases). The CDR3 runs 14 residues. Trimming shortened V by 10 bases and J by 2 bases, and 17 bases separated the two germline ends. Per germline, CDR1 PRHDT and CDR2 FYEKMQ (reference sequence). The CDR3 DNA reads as TGTGCCACTCGGGTTGGGGGCCGCAACTATGGCTACACCTTC. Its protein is CATRVGGRNYGYTF.

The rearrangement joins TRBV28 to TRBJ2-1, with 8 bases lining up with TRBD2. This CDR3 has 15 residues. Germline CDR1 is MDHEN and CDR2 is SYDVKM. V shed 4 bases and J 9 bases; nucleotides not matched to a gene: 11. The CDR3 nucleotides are TGTGCCAGCAGTTGGGCGGGACTAGGGATTTCTGAGCAGTTCTTC. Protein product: CASSWAGLGISEQFF.

Here the CDR3 reads CASGPPDSFYRAFF. In nucleotides, the CDR3 is TGTGCTAGTGGCCCACCGGACAGCTTCTATCGAGCTTTCTTT. The chain has TRBV12-5 and TRBJ1-1, with D perhaps matching TRBD1 (6 bases). This CDR3 spans 14 amino acids. Germline V lookup: CDR1 LGHNT, CDR2 FRNRAP. With 6 bases removed from V and 10 bases from J, the gap between germline ends came to 21 bases.

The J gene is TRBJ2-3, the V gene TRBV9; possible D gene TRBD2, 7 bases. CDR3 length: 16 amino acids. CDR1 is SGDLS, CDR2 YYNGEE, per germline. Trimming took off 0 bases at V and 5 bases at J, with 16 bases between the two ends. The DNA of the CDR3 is TGTGCCAGCAGCGTAGGTCCCCGGGGGGCGGGAGATACGCAGTATTTT. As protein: CASSVGPRGAGDTQYF.

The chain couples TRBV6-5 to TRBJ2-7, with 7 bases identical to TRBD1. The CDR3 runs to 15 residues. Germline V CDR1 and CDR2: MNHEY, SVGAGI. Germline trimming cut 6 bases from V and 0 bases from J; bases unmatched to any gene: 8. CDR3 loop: CASRSSGTDSYEQYF. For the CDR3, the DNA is TGTGCCAGCAGATCCTCCGGGACAGACTCCTACGAGCAGTACTTC.

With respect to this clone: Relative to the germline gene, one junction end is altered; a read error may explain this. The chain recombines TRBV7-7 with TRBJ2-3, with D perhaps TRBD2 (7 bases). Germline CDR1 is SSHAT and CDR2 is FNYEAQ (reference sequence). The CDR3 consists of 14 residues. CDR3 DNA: TGTGCTAGCAGCAAGATGGGGGGGCAAGATACGCAGTATTTT. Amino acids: CASSKMGGQDTQYF.

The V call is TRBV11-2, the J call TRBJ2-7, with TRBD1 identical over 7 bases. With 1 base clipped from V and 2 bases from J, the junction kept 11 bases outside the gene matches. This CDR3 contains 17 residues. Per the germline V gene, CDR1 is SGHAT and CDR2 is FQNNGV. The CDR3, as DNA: TGTGCCAGCAGCTTAGCCTACAGGGGTGGCCGCCCCTACGAGCAGTACTTC. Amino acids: CASSLAYRGGRPYEQYF.

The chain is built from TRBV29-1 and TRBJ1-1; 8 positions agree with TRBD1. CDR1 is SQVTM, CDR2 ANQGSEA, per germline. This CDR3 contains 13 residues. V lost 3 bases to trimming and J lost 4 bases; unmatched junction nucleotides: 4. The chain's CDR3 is CSVETQGGTEAFF. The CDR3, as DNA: TGCAGCGTTGAGACACAGGGGGGCACTGAAGCTTTCTTT.

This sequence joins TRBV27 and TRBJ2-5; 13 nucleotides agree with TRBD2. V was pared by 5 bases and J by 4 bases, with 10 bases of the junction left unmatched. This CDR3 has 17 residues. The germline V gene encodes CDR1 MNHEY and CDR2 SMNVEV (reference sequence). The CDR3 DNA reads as TGTGCCAGCAGTCCTAGACTAGCGGGGGGCGTGGGAGAGACCCAGTACTTC. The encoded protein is CASSPRLAGGVGETQYF.

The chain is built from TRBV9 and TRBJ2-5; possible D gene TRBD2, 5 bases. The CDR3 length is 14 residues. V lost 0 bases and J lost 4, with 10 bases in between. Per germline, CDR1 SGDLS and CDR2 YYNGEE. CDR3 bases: TGTGCCAGCAGCGTAGGAGGGTACTTAGAGACCCAGTACTTC. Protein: CASSVGGYLETQYF.

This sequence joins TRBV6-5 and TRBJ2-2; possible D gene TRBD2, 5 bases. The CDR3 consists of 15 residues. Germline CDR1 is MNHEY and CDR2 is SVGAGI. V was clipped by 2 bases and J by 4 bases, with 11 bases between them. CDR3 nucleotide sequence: TGTGCCAGCAGTTACGGGTACGCGGGCACCGGGGAGCTGTTTTTT. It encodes CASSYGYAGTGELFF.

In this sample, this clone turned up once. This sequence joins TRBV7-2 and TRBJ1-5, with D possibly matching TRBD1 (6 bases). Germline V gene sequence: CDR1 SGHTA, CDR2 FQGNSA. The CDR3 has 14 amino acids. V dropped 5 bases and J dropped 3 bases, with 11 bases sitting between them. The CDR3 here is CASSTEGDNQPQHF. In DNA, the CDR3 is TGTGCCAGCAGCACCGAGGGGGACAATCAGCCCCAGCATTTT.

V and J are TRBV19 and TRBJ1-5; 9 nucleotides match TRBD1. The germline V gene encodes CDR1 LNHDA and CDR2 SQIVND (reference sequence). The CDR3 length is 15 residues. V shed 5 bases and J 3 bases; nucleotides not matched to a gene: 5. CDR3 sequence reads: CASSRDRAFNQPQHF. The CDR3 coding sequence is TGTGCCAGTAGTCGGGACAGGGCTTTCAATCAGCCCCAGCATTTT.

The CDR3 loop reads CSAGGSYGYTF. CDR3 bases: TGCAGTGCTGGGGGCAGCTATGGCTACACCTTC. J is TRBJ1-2 and V is TRBV20-1; D possibly corresponds to TRBD1 (6 bases). There are 11 residues in the CDR3. Germline CDR1 is DFQATT and CDR2 is SNEGSKA (reference sequence). V lost 5 bases, J lost 4 bases, and 8 bases lay in between.